These 24 T cell receptor beta chains originate from one sample sequenced in a study of blood T cell repertoires in COVID-19. Assay used: immunoSEQ multiplex PCR; TCRdb lists only in-frame clones, some missing. The sample includes tens of thousands of clones, approximately 88% of them seen just once. Sequenced material: peripheral blood. These receptor sequences come from a man over 45 with active COVID-19.

V is TRBV4-1 and J is TRBJ2-4, with D possibly being TRBD1 (6 bases). Trimming shortened V by 0 bases and J by 3 bases, and 18 bases separated the two germline ends. The germline CDR1 and CDR2 sequences are MGHRA and YSYEKL. The CDR3 spans 18 residues. DNA for the CDR3: TGCGCCAGCAGCCAAGATTATGGGGGCTCTTGGGGCAAAAACATTCAGTACTTC. Its protein product is CASSQDYGGSWGKNIQYF.

This chain uses TRBV4-2 with TRBJ2-7; perhaps TRBD1 as D (7 bases). V was shortened by 4 bases and J by 0 bases, with 19 bases between the two germline ends. The CDR3 has 17 amino acids. Looked up from germline, CDR1 is LGHNA and CDR2 is YNFKEQ. CDR3 nucleotides: TGTGCCAGCAGCCCCAGCCCGACAGGGAGGAGCTCCTACGAGCAGTACTTC. Protein: CASSPSPTGRSSYEQYF.

The V and J genes are TRBV28 and TRBJ1-5; 8 bases agree with TRBD1. Trimming removed 4 bases from V and 9 bases from J; junction bases left unmatched: 20. Germline assignment: CDR1 MDHEN and CDR2 SYDVKM. The CDR3 has 18 amino acids. CDR3 bases: TGTGCCAGCAGTTCCCCTTCTACAGGGGGGGGACGCGGCGGGCCCCAGCATTTT. This codes for CASSSPSTGGGRGGPQHF.

The rearrangement uses TRBV19 and TRBJ1-2, with 7 bases identical to TRBD1. The length of the CDR3 is 14 residues. The V gene's germline CDR1 is LNHDA and CDR2 SQIVND (reference sequence). V shed 9 bases and J 0 bases; nucleotides not matched to a gene: 7. In DNA, the CDR3 is TGTGCCAGCGTAACCGGGACAGCTAACTATGGCTACACCTTC. This translates into CASVTGTANYGYTF.

This chain links TRBV14 with TRBJ2-5, with a possible D match to TRBD2 (7 bases). Germline CDR1 and CDR2: SGHDN and FVKESK. The V end lost 1 base, the J end lost 2 bases, and 17 bases lay between the germline ends. This CDR3 contains 17 residues. In nucleotides, the CDR3 is TGTGCCAGCAGCCAAGGATTTCCGCGGGGGCCACAAGAGACCCAGTACTTC. It yields the protein CASSQGFPRGPQETQYF.

This chain uses TRBV27 with TRBJ2-1, with D possibly TRBD2 on 6 matching bases. Germline V gene sequence: CDR1 MNHEY, CDR2 SMNVEV (reference sequence). CDR3 length equals 18 residues. Trimming stripped 0 bases from V and 5 bases from J, with 20 bases between. The CDR3 DNA reads TGTGCCAGCAGTTTATCGGCGGAGGGCGACTATATTCACAATGAGCAGTTCTTC. Translated: CASSLSAEGDYIHNEQFF.

This clone has only one observation. This chain links TRBV28 with TRBJ1-2, with TRBD1 matching over 11 bases. The CDR3 has 17 amino acids. Unmatched junction bases numbered 11, after V lost 4 bases and J lost 4 bases. Germline CDR1 MDHEN, CDR2 SYDVKM. The CDR3 nucleotides read TGTGCCAGCAGTTACAGGCCCGGACAGGGGGCGTTCTATGGCTACACCTTC. Translation gives CASSYRPGQGAFYGYTF.

The chain employs TRBV18 and TRBJ1-2; possibly TRBD1 for D (5 bases). Germline-derived CDR1 and CDR2 are KGHSH and LQKENI. V was pared by 5 bases and J by 7 bases, with 14 bases between. There are 13 residues in the CDR3. CDR3 protein: CASSATEVGGYTF. CDR3 bases: TGTGCCAGCTCAGCGACAGAAGTCGGTGGCTACACCTTC.

This clone was picked up one time. This chain links TRBV6-5 with TRBJ2-1; perhaps TRBD2 as D (6 bases). Germline V gene sequence: CDR1 MNHEY, CDR2 SVGAGI. V was pared by 5 bases and J by 4 bases, with 15 bases between. The CDR3 totals 15 residues. The DNA for the CDR3 is TGTGCCAGCAGTCGGAGGGCAGGGACGTACAATGAGCAGTTCTTC. Translating it yields CASSRRAGTYNEQFF.

V is TRBV12-3 or TRBV12-4 and J is TRBJ2-7; the D gene is possibly TRBD1 (6 bases). The CDR3 contains 12 residues. V was cut by 5 bases and J by 4 bases, with 9 bases left in between. The CDR3 protein is CASSLDRYEQYF. The DNA of the CDR3 is TGTGCCAGCAGTCTAGACAGGTACGAGCAGTACTTC.

The J gene is TRBJ1-1, the V gene TRBV9, with D maybe TRBD1 (5 bases). Per germline, CDR1 SGDLS and CDR2 YYNGEE. The CDR3 spans 14 residues. Trimming shortened V by 0 bases and J by 1 base, and 7 bases separated the two germline ends. As DNA, the CDR3 is TGTGCCAGCAGCGTAGTGGGGGGGAACACTGAAGCTTTCTTT. Encoded protein: CASSVVGGNTEAFF.

The rearrangement joins TRBV4-3 to TRBJ2-7; TRBD2 matches 14 bases. This CDR3 is built from 15 residues. With 3 bases clipped from V and 5 bases from J, the junction kept 3 bases outside the gene matches. Germline CDR1 is LGHNA and CDR2 is YSLEER. The CDR3 DNA reads TGCGCCAGCAGCCATCGACTAGCGGGAGGGAACGAGCAGTACTTC. As protein: CASSHRLAGGNEQYF.

The chain recombines TRBV5-1 with TRBJ1-3, with a weak D call TRBD1 (5 bases). Germline loops: CDR1 SGHRS, CDR2 YFSETQ. V was clipped by 3 bases and J by 0 bases, with 10 bases between them. The CDR3 covers 15 residues. The CDR3 bases are TGCGCCAGCAGCTGGCGGGGGGGCTCTGGAAACACCATATATTTT. Its translation: CASSWRGGSGNTIYF.

The gene calls are TRBV11-3 and TRBJ2-7; TRBD2 matches 7 bases. This CDR3 comprises 20 residues. Germline V gives CDR1 SGHNT, CDR2 YENEEA. Germline trimming cut 3 bases from V and 0 bases from J; bases unmatched to any gene: 20. In DNA, the CDR3 is TGTGCCAGCAGCTTGTATACCGGGACTGGGGGGGTTCGTTGCTCCTACGAGCAGTACTTC. Residues: CASSLYTGTGGVRCSYEQYF.

The chain carries TRBV6-5 and TRBJ1-1; no reliable D call. The germline V and J ends were trimmed by 11 bases and 2 bases, with 21 bases remaining between them. This CDR3 contains 15 residues. Germline values: CDR1 MNHEY, CDR2 SVGAGI. The CDR3 DNA sequence: TGTGCCTCCCACGCTGGGCCTTTTATAAACACTGAAGCTTTCTTT. Protein: CASHAGPFINTEAFF.

This clone has just a few counts. V is TRBV28 and J is TRBJ1-1; TRBD1 might be the D (6 bases). The ends were cut back, 3 bases at V and 4 bases at J, with 18 bases in the middle. This CDR3 is 16 amino acids long. Germline V lookup: CDR1 MDHEN, CDR2 SYDVKM. The CDR3 loop reads CASSFPGAAGATEAFF. CDR3 sequence (DNA): TGTGCCAGCAGTTTCCCAGGGGCCGCGGGAGCCACTGAAGCTTTCTTT.

V is TRBV28 and J is TRBJ1-2; tentative D call: TRBD1 (5 bases). V lost 6 bases and J 4 bases, leaving 12 bases between the germline ends. This CDR3 region has 13 residues. Germline CDR1 and CDR2: MDHEN and SYDVKM. DNA of the CDR3: TGTGCCAGCAGGGGCACTACAGGCTATGGCTACACCTTC. Protein: CASRGTTGYGYTF.

The chain joins TRBV5-1 to TRBJ1-4, with 7 bases aligning to TRBD1. The CDR3 runs to 14 residues. Per germline, CDR1 SGHRS and CDR2 YFSETQ. The V segment lost 0 bases and the J segment 6 bases; nucleotides outside the gene matches: 2. The CDR3 DNA sequence: TGCGCCAGCAGCTTGGACAGGGGTGATGAAAAACTGTTTTTT. Amino acids: CASSLDRGDEKLFF. The entire variable domain, with the rest obtained from reference TRBV5-1 and TRBJ1-4, is as follows: KAGVTQTPRYLIKTRGQQVTLSCSPISGHRSVSWYQQTPGQGLQFLFEYFSETQRNKGNFPGRFSGRQFSNSRSEMNVSTLELGDSALYLCASSLDRGDEKLFFGSGTQLSVL.

The genes are TRBV28 and TRBJ1-4, with D possibly matching TRBD1 (5 bases). Germline-derived CDR1 and CDR2 are MDHEN and SYDVKM. The V gene lost 10 bases and the J gene lost 0 bases, with 9 bases spanning the gap. The CDR3 covers 13 residues. The CDR3 sequence is CATGDATNEKLFF. The CDR3 bases are TGTGCCACGGGGGATGCAACTAATGAAAAACTGTTTTTT.

This chain joins TRBV3-1 (or the pseudogene TRBV3-2) and TRBJ1-1, with TRBD1 matching over 7 bases. V lost 3 bases to trimming and J lost 0 bases; unmatched junction nucleotides: 4. Germline CDR1 is LGHDT and CDR2 is YNNKEL (reference sequence). The CDR3 totals 15 residues. CDR3 bases: TGTGCCAGCAGCCAGGGACAGCTCATGAACACTGAAGCTTTCTTT. Translated: CASSQGQLMNTEAFF.

The chain recombines TRBV15 with TRBJ2-7; D is perhaps TRBD2 (6 bases). The CDR3 loop spans 14 amino acids. Germline assignment: CDR1 LNHNV and CDR2 YYDKDF (reference sequence). V lost 2 bases to trimming and J lost 1 base, with 9 bases between them. The CDR3 DNA reads TGTGCCACCAGCAGATCGGGACTGTCCTACGAGCAGTACTTC. Translation gives CATSRSGLSYEQYF.

This sequence joins TRBV30 and TRBJ2-1; no firm D call. Germline V gene sequence: CDR1 GTSNPN, CDR2 SVGIG (reference sequence). V dropped 5 bases and J dropped 10 bases, with 12 bases sitting between them. This CDR3 contains 11 residues. In DNA form, the CDR3 reads TGTGCCTGGTCCCGCCTCAGGGAGCAGTTCTTC. Amino acid sequence: CAWSRLREQFF. The full variable domain, completed using reference TRBV30 and TRBJ2-1, is SQTIHQWPATLVQPVGSPLSLECTVEGTSNPNLYWYRQAAGRGLQLLFYSVGIGQISSEVPQNLSASRPQDRQFILSSKKLLLSDSGFYLCAWSRLREQFFGPGTRLTVL.

This clone was detected once. The J gene is TRBJ1-1, the V gene TRBV5-6; D may be TRBD1 (6 bases). The CDR3 consists of 12 residues. CDR1 is SGHDT and CDR2 is YYEEEE in the germline V gene. Deletions cut 1 base from V and 9 bases from J, with 10 bases between. CDR3 sequence: CASSLWGRQAFF. CDR3 nucleotides: TGTGCCAGCAGCTTGTGGGGGCGGCAAGCTTTCTTT.

The chain recombines TRBV28 with TRBJ1-2; D perhaps matches TRBD1 (5 bases). There are 12 residues in the CDR3. V was cut by 8 bases and J by 8 bases, with 15 bases left in between. Germline V lookup: CDR1 MDHEN, CDR2 SYDVKM. The chain's CDR3 is CASGAGPGGYTF. Written as DNA, the CDR3 is TGTGCCAGCGGTGCAGGGCCTGGGGGCTACACCTTC.